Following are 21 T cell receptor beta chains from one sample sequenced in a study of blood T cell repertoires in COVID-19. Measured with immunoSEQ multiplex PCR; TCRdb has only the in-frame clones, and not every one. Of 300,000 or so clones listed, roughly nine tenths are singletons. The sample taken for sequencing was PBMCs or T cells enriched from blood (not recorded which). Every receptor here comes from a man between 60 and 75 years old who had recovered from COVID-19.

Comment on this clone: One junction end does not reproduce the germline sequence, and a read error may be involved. The CDR3 nucleotides read TGTGCCAGCAGCCTAGAACCGACATACCTCTCTGGAAACACCATATATTTT. Its protein is CASSLEPTYLSGNTIYF. The chain uses TRBV11-3 and TRBJ1-3; D remains ambiguous. Germline CDR1 SGHNT, CDR2 YENEEA. The CDR3 is 17 residues long.

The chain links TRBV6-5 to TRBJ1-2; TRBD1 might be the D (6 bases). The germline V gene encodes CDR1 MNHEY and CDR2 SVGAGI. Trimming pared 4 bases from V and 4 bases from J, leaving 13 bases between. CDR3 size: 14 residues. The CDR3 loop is CASSLQGRSYGYTF. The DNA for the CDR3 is TGTGCCAGCAGTTTACAGGGAAGAAGCTATGGCTACACCTTC.

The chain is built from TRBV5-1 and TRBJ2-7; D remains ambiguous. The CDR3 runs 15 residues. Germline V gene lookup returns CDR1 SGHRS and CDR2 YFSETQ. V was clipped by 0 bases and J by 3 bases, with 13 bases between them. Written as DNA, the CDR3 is TGCGCCAGCAGCTTGGGTGCAGATTTAATCTACGAGCAGTACTTC. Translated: CASSLGADLIYEQYF.

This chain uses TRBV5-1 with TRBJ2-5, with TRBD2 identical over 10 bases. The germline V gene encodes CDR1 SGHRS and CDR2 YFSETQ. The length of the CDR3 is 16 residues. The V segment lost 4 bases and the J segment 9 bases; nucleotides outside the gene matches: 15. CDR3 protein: CASSGVVLAGSGAQYF. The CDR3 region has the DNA TGCGCCAGCAGCGGGGTTGTACTAGCGGGATCGGGGGCCCAGTACTTC.

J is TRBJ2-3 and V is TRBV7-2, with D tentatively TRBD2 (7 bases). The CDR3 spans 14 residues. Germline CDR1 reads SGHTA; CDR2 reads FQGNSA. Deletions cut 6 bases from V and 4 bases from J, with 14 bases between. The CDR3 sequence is CASRPGGPADTQYF. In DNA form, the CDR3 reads TGTGCCAGCAGGCCGGGGGGCCCCGCAGATACGCAGTATTTT. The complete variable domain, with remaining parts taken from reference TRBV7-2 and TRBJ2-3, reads GAGVSQSPSNKVTEKGKDVELRCDPISGHTALYWYRQSLGQGLEFLIYFQGNSAPDKSGLPSDRFSAERTGGSVSTLTIQRTQQEDSAVYLCASRPGGPADTQYFGPGTRLTVL.

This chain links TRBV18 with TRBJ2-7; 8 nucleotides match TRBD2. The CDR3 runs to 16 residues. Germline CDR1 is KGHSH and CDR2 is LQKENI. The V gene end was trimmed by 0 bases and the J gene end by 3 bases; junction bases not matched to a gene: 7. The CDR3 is CASSPPNGRAGYEQYF. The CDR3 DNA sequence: TGTGCCAGCTCACCACCTAACGGGAGGGCCGGCTACGAGCAGTACTTC. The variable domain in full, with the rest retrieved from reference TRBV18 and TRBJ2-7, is NAGVMQNPRHLVRRRGQEARLRCSPMKGHSHVYWYRQLPEEGLKFMVYLQKENIIDESGMPKERFSAEFPKEGPSILRIQQVVRGDSAAYFCASSPPNGRAGYEQYFGPGTRLTVT.

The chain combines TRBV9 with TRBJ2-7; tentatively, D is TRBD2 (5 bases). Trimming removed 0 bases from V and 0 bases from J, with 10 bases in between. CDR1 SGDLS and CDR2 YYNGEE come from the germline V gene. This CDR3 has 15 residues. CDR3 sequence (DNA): TGTGCCAGCAGCGTAGCTTTTGGACTCTCCTACGAGCAGTACTTC. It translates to CASSVAFGLSYEQYF.

This chain's CDR3 is CASSSSTVFNEKLFF. CDR3 nucleotides: TGCGCCAGCAGCTCTTCCACGGTCTTTAATGAAAAACTGTTTTTT. The J gene is TRBJ1-4, the V gene TRBV5-1; D remains unclear. Trimming took 3 bases from V and 4 from J, leaving 13 bases between them. CDR1 is SGHRS, CDR2 YFSETQ, per germline. The CDR3 is 15 residues long.

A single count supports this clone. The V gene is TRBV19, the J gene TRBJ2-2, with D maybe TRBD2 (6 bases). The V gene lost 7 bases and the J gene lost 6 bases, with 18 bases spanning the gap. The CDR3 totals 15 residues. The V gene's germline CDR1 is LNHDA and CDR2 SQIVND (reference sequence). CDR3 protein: CASKMGGELSGELFF. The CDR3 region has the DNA TGTGCCAGTAAGATGGGCGGGGAGCTTTCCGGGGAGCTGTTTTTT.

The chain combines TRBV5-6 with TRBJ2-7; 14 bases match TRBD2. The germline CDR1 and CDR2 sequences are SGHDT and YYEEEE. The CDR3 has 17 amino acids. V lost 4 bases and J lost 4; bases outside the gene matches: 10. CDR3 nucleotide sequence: TGTGCCAGCAGCGGACCGGGACTAGCGGGAGAAAAATACGAGCAGTACTTC. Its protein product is CASSGPGLAGEKYEQYF.

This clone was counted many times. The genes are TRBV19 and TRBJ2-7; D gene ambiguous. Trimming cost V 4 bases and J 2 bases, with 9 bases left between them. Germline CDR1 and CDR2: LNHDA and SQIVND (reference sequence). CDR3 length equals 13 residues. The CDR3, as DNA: TGTGCCAGTAGTACCCCCCCGGCCTACGAGCAGTACTTC. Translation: CASSTPPAYEQYF.

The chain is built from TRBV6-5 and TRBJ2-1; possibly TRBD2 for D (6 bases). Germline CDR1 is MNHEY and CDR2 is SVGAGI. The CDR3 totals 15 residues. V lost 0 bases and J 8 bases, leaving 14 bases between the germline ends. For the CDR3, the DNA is TGTGCCAGCAGTTACTCCTGGGAGGCGGTCCATGAGCAGTTCTTC. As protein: CASSYSWEAVHEQFF.

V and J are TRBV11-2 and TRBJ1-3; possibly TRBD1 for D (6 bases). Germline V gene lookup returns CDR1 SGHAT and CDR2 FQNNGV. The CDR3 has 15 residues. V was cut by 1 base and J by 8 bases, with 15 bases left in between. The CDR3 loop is CASSLGGTGFDTIYF. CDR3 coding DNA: TGTGCCAGCAGCTTAGGGGGAACAGGGTTCGACACCATATATTTT.

CDR3 amino acids: CASSWKTSTSTDTQYF. CDR3 sequence (DNA): TGCGCCAGCAGCTGGAAGACTAGCACTAGCACAGATACGCAGTATTTT. V is TRBV5-1 and J is TRBJ2-3, with 7 bases aligning to TRBD2. J gave up 0 bases and V 3 bases, and 7 bases lay outside the gene matches. The CDR3 is 16 residues long. The germline gives CDR1 SGHRS, CDR2 YFSETQ. Using reference TRBV5-1 and TRBJ2-3 for the parts outside the CDR3, the full variable domain is KAGVTQTPRYLIKTRGQQVTLSCSPISGHRSVSWYQQTPGQGLQFLFEYFSETQRNKGNFPGRFSGRQFSNSRSEMNVSTLELGDSALYLCASSWKTSTSTDTQYFGPGTRLTVL.

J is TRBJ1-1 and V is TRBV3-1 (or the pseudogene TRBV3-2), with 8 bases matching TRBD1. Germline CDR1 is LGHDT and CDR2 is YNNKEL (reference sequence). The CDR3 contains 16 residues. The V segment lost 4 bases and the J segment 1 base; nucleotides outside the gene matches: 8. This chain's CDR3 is CASSRGLGQANTEAFF. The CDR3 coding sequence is TGTGCCAGCAGCCGAGGCCTGGGACAGGCGAACACTGAAGCTTTCTTT.

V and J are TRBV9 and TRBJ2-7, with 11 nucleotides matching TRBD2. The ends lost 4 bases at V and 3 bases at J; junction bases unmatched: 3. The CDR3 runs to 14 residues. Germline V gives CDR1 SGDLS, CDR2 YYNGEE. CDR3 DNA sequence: TGTGCCAGCAGCACGACTAGCGGGGTCTACGAGCAGTACTTC. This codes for CASSTTSGVYEQYF.

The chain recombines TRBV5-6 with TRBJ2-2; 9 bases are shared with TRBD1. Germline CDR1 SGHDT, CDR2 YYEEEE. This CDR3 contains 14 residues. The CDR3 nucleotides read TGTGCTACAACAGGGGGCGAGTTCGCCGGGGAGCTGTTTTTT. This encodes CATTGGEFAGELFF.

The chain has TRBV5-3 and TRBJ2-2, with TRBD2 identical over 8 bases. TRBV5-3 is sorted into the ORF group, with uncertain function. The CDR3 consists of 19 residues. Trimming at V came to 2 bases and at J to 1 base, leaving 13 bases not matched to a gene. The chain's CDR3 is CARSFLAGGPPGNTGELFF. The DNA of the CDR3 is TGTGCCAGAAGCTTCTTGGCGGGAGGCCCCCCGGGGAACACCGGGGAGCTGTTTTTT.

CDR3 loop: CASSGRTQREGHDEQFF. CDR3 sequence (DNA): TGTGCCAGCAGCGGGCGGACCCAGCGGGAGGGCCACGATGAGCAGTTCTTC. This chain connects TRBV7-9 to TRBJ2-1; 10 nucleotides agree with TRBD2. The CDR3 has 17 amino acids. Germline CDR1 is SEHNR and CDR2 is FQNEAQ (reference sequence). With 5 bases clipped from V and 8 bases from J, the junction kept 15 bases outside the gene matches.

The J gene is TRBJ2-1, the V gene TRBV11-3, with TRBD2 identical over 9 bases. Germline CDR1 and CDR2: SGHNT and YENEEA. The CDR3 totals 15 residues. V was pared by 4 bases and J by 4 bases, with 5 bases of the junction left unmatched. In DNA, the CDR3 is TGTGCCAGCAGCTCGGCCGCGGGAGGGTACAATGAGCAGTTCTTC. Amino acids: CASSSAAGGYNEQFF.

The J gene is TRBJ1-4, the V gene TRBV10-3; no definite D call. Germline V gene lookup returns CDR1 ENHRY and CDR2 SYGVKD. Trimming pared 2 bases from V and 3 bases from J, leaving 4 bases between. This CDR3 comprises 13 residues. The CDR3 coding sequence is TGTGCCATCAGTGAGCTCCCTAATGAAAAACTGTTTTTT. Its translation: CAISELPNEKLFF.